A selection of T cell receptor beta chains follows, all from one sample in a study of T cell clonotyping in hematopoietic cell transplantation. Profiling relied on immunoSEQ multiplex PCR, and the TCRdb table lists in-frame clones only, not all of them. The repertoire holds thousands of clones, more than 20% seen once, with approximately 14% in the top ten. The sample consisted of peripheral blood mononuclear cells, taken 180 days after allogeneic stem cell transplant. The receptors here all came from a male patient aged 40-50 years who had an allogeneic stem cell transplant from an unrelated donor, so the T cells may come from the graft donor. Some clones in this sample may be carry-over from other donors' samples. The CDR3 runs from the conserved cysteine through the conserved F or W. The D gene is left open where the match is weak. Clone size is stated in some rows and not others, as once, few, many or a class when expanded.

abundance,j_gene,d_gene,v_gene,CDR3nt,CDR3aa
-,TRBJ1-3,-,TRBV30,TGTGCCTTCAGGACGGCCAACACCATATATTTT,CAFRTANTIYF
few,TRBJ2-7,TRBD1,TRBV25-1,TGTGCCAGCAGTGACTCGGGACAGGGGTTCTACGAGCAGTACTTC,CASSDSGQGFYEQYF
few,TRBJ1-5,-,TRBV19,TGTGCCAGTAGTGCGGGGGCCAATCAGCCCCAGCATTTT,CASSAGANQPQHF
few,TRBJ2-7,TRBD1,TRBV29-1,TGCAGCGTTGCGGGACAGCAATCCTACGAGCAGTACTTC,CSVAGQQSYEQYF
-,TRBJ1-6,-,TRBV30,TGTGCCTGGAGGGGGGTTAATAATTCACCCCTCCACTTT,CAWRGVNNSPLHF
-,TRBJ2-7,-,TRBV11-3,TGTGCCAGCAGGCCTTGGGCAGGGGGGACTCACGAGCAGTACTTC,CASRPWAGGTHEQYF
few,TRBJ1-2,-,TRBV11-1,TGTGCCAGCAGCAACGGGATCTCCGTCACCTTC,CASSNGISVTF
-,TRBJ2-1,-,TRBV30,TGTGCCTGGAACCCGGGTTTTTCCTACAATGAGCAGTTCTTC,CAWNPGFSYNEQFF
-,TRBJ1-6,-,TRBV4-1,TGCGCCAGCAGCCAAGATCTGGAGTCACCCCTCCACTTT,CASSQDLESPLHF
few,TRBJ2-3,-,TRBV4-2,TGTGCCAGCAGCCCTAAGCGCCGGACTACCTACACAGATACGCAGTATTTC,CASSPKRRTTYTDTQYF
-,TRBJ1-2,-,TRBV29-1,TGCAGCGTTGAAGGGACAGAGAGGATTTGGGTTAATGGCTACACCTTC,CSVEGTERIWVNGYTF
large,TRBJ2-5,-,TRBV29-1,TGCAGCGTTGAAGGCGGGGTAGTCGAGACCCAGTACTTC,CSVEGGVVETQYF
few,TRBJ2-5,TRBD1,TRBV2,TGTGCCAGCATAGACAGGGTGCTGTTGGAGACCCAGTACTTC,CASIDRVLLETQYF
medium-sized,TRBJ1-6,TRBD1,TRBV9,TGTGCCAGAGGGGACAGCTATAATTCACCCCTCCACTTT,CARGDSYNSPLHF
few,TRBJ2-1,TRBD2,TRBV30,TGTGCCTCATCAACTAGCGTAGCCAATGAGCAGTTCTTC,CASSTSVANEQFF
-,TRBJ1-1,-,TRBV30,TGTGCCTGGAGGAGTTGGCGGGGGAACCTTGAAGCTTTCTTT,CAWRSWRGNLEAFF
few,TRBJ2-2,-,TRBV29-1,TGCAGCGTTAATAGGGGGAACACCGGGGAGCTGTTTTTT,CSVNRGNTGELFF
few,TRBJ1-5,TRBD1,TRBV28,TGTGCCAGCAGACCAGGACAGGTAGGCAATCAGCCCCAGCATTTT,CASRPGQVGNQPQHF
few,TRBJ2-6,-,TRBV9,TGTGCCAGCAGCGTAGGCCCATCGTCATCCAGCTCTGGGGCCAACGTCCTGACTTTC,CASSVGPSSSSSGANVLTF
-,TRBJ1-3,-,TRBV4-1,TGCGCCAGCGGCGTGTGGGGAAACACCATATATTTT,CASGVWGNTIYF
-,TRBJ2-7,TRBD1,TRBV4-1,TGCGCCAGCAGCCCTGGGACAGGGGGTTACGAGCAGTACTTC,CASSPGTGGYEQYF
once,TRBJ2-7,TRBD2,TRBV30,TGTGCCTGGAGTCGGGAGGTATACGAGCAGTACTTC,CAWSREVYEQYF
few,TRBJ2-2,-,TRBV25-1,TGTGCCAGCAGTTTCACCGGGGAGCTGTTTTTT,CASSFTGELFF
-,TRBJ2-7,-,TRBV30,TGTGCCTGGAGTGTAGTAACTAGCGAGCAGTACTTC,CAWSVVTSEQYF
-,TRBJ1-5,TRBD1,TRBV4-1,TGCGCCAGCAGCCAATACGACAGGGCCGGGCAGCCCCAGCATTTT,CASSQYDRAGQPQHF
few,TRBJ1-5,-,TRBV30,TGTGCCTGGAGTGGGGCAAGCAATCAGCCCCAGCATTTT,CAWSGASNQPQHF
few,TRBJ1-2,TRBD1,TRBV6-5,TGTGCCAGCCGGGACAGGGGGCGCCCCAACTATGGCTACACCTTC,CASRDRGRPNYGYTF
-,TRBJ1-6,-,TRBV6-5,TGTGCCGTAGGGGGGGCAGCCCTCCACTTT,CAVGGAALHF
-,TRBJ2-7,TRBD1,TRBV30,TGTGCCTGGAGTGTGGGGGCAGGGGGCTCCCACGAGCAGTACTTC,CAWSVGAGGSHEQYF
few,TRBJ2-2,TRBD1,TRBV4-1,TGCGCCAGCAGCCAAGATTTGATTGGGCGGACAGGCACCGGGGATCTGTTTTTT,CASSQDLIGRTGTGDLFF
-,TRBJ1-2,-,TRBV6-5,TGTGCCAGCAGGACCGGGACTTCGGTTGGCTACACCTTC,CASRTGTSVGYTF
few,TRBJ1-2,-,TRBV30,TGTGCCTGGAGGGTCTCGCCCGCTGGCTACACCTTC,CAWRVSPAGYTF
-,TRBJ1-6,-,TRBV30,TGTGCCTGGAGTGTTTATTCACCCCTCCACTTT,CAWSVYSPLHF